A single sample gave rise to the 2 T cell receptor beta chains below, sequenced in a study of T cell changes during pregnancy in multiple sclerosis. Using immunoSEQ multiplex PCR, the repertoire was profiled, and TCRdb retains in-frame clones only, with some absent. The table records 90,000 to 120,000 clones, about 89% of them present only once. The specimen comprised peripheral blood, sampled after pregnancy. Every receptor here comes from a female donor with multiple sclerosis, enrolled in a pregnancy study.

This clone was recorded once. The V gene is TRBV29-1, the J gene TRBJ2-5; perhaps TRBD2 as D (7 bases). The CDR3 is 14 residues long. The germline V gene has CDR1 SQVTM and CDR2 ANQGSEA. Trimming shortened V by 7 bases and J by 4 bases, and 19 bases separated the two germline ends. The CDR3 DNA reads as TGCAGCGCCAGGAGTGGGGGAGGGGGAGAGACCCAGTACTTC. Its translation: CSARSGGGGETQYF.

The CDR3 DNA reads as TGTGCCAGCAGCTTGGGGACAGGGGCCTCCTACGAGCAGTACTTC. This codes for CASSLGTGASYEQYF. The chain uses TRBV5-6 and TRBJ2-7, with 9 nucleotides matching TRBD1. The V segment lost 0 bases and the J segment 0 bases; nucleotides outside the gene matches: 1. CDR3 size: 15 residues. Per germline, CDR1 SGHDT and CDR2 YYEEEE.